This record looks at one TCR beta chain sequence and its context. Antigen unknown. An end of the junction differs from the germline gene, which may be a read error. CDR3 size: 12 residues. Germline CDR1 SGHKS, CDR2 YYEKEE (reference sequence). This sample stems from a study of T cells after yellow fever vaccination. Study observations and caveats: On re-exposure, the response was weaker but peaked faster, at day 5 versus 15. Clonotypes appearing in both CD4 and CD8 compartments existed, and their share was small. Primary-vaccination clones mostly resurfaced post-booster (96% CD4, approximately 90% CD8). Abundant contaminating clonotypes from the bulk population could appear in FACS-sorted repertoires.

TCRdb independently ran MiXCR on the 5' RACE reads; one entry per CDR3 protein. This table has approximately 550,000 distinct CDR3 sequences, about 19% appearing once. V is TRBV5-5 and J is TRBJ2-7; D is undetermined. The receptor was derived from a man aged 25 to 40 who received the YFV17D yellow fever vaccine. Sequences were derived from PBMCs, sampled 15 days after the yellow fever booster vaccination. CDR3 residues: CASSRKTYEQYF. The DNA for the CDR3 is TGCGCCAGCAGCCGGAAGACCTACGAGCAGTACTTC. Full variable domain (missing parts from reference TRBV5-5 and TRBJ2-7): DAGVTQSPTHLIKTRGQQVTLRCSPISGHKSVSWYQQVLGQGPQFIFQYYEKEERGRGNFPDRFSARQFPNYSSELNVNALLLGDSALYLCASSRKTYEQYFGPGTRLTVT.